The TCR beta chain described here comes from a study of patients and donors after allogeneic stem cell transplantation. The CDR3 is 16 amino acids. The V end lost 1 base, the J end lost 0 bases, and 9 bases lay between the germline ends. TCRdb processed the RT-PCR reads anew with MiXCR; each CDR3 protein has one entry. The sample holds about 960,000 distinct CDR3 sequences, around 17% seen once. The source is a human donor who was either an allogeneic HSCT recipient or a stem cell or donor lymphocyte infusion donor (not recorded which). It is not recorded whose cells these are; they may come from a transplant donor. What was sequenced was blood, either unsorted or a sorted T cell fraction (not recorded which). This chain joins TRBV12-3 or TRBV12-4 and TRBJ1-4, with D uncertain. CDR3 coding DNA: TGTGCCAGCAGTTTAGGTTCCGTCGCAACTAATGAAAAACTGTTTTTT. This gives the protein CASSLGSVATNEKLFF.